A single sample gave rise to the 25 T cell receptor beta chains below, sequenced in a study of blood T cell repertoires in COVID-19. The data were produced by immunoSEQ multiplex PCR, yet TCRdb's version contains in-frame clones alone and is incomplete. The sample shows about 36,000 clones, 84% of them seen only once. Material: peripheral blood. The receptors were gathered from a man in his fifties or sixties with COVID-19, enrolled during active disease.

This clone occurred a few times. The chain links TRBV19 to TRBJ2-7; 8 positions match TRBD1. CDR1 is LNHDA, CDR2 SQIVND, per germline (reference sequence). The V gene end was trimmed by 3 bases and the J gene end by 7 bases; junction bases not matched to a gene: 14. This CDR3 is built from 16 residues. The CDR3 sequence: CASSIQGGQGAREQYF. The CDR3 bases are TGTGCCAGTAGTATTCAGGGTGGCCAGGGGGCGCGAGAGCAGTACTTC.

The CDR3 reads CASSLTLGSGNTIYF. The CDR3 DNA sequence: TGTGCCAGCAGCCTAACCCTAGGATCTGGAAACACCATATATTTT. This rearrangement joins TRBV3-1 (or the pseudogene TRBV3-2) to TRBJ1-3, with D unclear. Per the germline V gene, CDR1 is LGHDT and CDR2 is YNNKEL (reference sequence). Between the trimmed V and J ends, which lost 4 bases and 1 base, there was a span of 11 bases. The CDR3 runs to 15 residues.

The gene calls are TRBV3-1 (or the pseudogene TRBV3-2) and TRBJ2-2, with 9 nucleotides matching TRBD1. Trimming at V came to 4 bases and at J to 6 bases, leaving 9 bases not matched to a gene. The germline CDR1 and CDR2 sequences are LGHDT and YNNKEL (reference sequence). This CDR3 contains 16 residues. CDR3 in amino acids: CASSPPGQGGAGELFF. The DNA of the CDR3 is TGTGCCAGCAGCCCCCCGGGACAGGGAGGGGCCGGGGAGCTGTTTTTT.

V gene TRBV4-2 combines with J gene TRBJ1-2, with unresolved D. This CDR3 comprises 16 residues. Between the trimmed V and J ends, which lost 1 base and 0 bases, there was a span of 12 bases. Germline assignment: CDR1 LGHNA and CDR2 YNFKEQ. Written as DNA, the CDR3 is TGTGCCAGCAGCCAAGCCACACCAACGTCTAACTATGGCTACACCTTC. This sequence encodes CASSQATPTSNYGYTF.

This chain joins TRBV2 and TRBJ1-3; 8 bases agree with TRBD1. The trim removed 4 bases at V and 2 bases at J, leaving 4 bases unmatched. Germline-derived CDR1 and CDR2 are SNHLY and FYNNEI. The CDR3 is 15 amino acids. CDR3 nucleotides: TGTGCCAGCAGTGCCGGGACAGGCGCTGGAAACACCATATATTTT. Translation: CASSAGTGAGNTIYF.

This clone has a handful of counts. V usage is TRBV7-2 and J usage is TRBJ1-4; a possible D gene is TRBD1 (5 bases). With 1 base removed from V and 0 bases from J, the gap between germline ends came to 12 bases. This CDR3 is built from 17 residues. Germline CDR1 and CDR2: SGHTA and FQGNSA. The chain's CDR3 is CASSLDRPLTTNEKLFF. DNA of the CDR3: TGTGCCAGCAGCTTAGACAGGCCCCTGACAACTAATGAAAAACTGTTTTTT.

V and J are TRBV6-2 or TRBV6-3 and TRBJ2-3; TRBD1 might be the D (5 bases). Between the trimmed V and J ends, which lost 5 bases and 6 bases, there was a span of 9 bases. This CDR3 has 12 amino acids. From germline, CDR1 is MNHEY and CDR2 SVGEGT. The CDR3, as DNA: TGTGCCAGCAGTGCGACAGCCGATACGCAGTATTTT. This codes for CASSATADTQYF.

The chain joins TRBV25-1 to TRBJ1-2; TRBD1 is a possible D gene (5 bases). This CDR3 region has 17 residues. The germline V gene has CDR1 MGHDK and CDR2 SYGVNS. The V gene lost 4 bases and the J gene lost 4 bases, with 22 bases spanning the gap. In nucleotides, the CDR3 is TGTGCCAGCAGTGGGCAAACCGGGACTCCGGGGAGCTATGGCTACACCTTC. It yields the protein CASSGQTGTPGSYGYTF.

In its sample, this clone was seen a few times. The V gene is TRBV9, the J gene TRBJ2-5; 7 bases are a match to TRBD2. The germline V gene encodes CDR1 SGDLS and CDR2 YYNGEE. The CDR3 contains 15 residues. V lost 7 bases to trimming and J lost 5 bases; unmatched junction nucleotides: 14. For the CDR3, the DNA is TGTGCCAGCGGAGCGGGGAGGCCCATGGGGGAGACCCAGTACTTC. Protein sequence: CASGAGRPMGETQYF.

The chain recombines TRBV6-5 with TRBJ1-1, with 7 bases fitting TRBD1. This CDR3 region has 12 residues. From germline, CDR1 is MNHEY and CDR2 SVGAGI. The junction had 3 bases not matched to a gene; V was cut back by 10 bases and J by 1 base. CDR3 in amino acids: CATRTGNTEAFF. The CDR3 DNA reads TGTGCCACTAGGACAGGGAACACTGAAGCTTTCTTT.

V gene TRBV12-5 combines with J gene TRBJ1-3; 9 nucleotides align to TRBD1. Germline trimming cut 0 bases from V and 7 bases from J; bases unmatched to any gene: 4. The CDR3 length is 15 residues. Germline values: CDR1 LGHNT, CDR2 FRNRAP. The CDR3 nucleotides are TGTGCTAGTGGTTTGGTGGACAGGGGAGGGAACACCATATATTTT. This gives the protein CASGLVDRGGNTIYF.

The CDR3 DNA is TGTGCCACCAGCGTAAGGGACAGGGGGGAAGCTTTCTTT. Translated: CATSVRDRGEAFF. The genes are TRBV15 and TRBJ1-1; TRBD1 matches at 11 bases. The CDR3 consists of 13 residues. With 5 bases clipped from V and 8 bases from J, the junction kept 4 bases outside the gene matches. From germline, CDR1 is LNHNV and CDR2 YYDKDF (reference sequence).

Here the CDR3 reads CASSPRDRASNQPQHF. The CDR3 DNA reads TGTGCCAGCAGTCCCCGGGACAGGGCAAGCAATCAGCCCCAGCATTTT. This chain connects TRBV27 to TRBJ1-5; 9 nucleotides line up with TRBD1. V lost 5 bases and J lost 1; bases outside the gene matches: 6. The CDR3 is 16 amino acids. Germline values: CDR1 MNHEY, CDR2 SMNVEV (reference sequence).

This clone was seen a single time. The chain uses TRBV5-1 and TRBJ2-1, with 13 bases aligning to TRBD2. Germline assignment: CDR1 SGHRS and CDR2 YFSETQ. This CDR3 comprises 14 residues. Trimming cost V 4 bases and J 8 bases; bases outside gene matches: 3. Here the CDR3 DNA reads TGCGCCAGCAGCCGGACTAGCGGGAGCTATGAGCAGTTCTTC. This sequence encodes CASSRTSGSYEQFF.

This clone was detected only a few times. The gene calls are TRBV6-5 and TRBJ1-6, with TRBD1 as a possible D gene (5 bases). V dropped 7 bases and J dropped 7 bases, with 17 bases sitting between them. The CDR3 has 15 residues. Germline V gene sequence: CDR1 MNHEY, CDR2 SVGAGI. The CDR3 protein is CASTPTQGHNSPLHF. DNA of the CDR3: TGTGCCAGCACTCCCACCCAGGGCCACAATTCACCCCTCCACTTT.

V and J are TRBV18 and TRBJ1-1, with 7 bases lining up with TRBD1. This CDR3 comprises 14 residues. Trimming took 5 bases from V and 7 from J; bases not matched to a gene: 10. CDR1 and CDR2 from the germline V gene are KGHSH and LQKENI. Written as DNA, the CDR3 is TGTGCCAGCTCAAAAACAGGGGTGATGATTGAAGCTTTCTTT. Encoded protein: CASSKTGVMIEAFF.

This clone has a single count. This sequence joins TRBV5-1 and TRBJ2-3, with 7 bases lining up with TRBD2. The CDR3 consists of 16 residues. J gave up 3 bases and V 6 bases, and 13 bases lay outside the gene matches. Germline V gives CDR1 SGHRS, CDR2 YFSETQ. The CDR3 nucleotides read TGCGCCAGCAACCCCAACCCTAGCGGACCAACAGATACGCAGTATTTT. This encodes CASNPNPSGPTDTQYF.

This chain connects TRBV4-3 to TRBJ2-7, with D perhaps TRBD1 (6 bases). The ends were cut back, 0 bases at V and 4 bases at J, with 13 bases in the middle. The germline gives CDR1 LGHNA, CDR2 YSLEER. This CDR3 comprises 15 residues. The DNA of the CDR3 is TGCGCCAGCAGCCAAGAACCCCGGACAGCTTACGAGCAGTACTTC. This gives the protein CASSQEPRTAYEQYF.

DNA of the CDR3: TGTGCCAGCAGCCCAATTCCTACTAGCGGGTTTTACAATGAGCAGTTCTTC. This encodes CASSPIPTSGFYNEQFF. This chain joins TRBV11-2 and TRBJ2-1; 9 bases are a match to TRBD2. After removal of 5 bases from V and 4 bases from J, the junction contained 12 bases not matched to a gene. Germline-derived CDR1 and CDR2 are SGHAT and FQNNGV. This CDR3 has 17 amino acids.

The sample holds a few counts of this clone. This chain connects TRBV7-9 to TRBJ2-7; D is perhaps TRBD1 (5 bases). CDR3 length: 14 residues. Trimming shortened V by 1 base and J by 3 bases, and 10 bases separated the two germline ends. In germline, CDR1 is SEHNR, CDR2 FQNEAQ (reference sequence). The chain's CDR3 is CASSLVTADYEQYF. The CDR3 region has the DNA TGTGCCAGCAGCTTAGTGACAGCCGACTACGAGCAGTACTTC.

The CDR3 sequence: CASSSGLAGVEGQYF. As DNA, the CDR3 is TGTGCCAGCAGTTCGGGACTAGCGGGAGTTGAAGGGCAGTACTTC. The chain carries TRBV27 and TRBJ2-7, with TRBD2 identical over 14 bases. Germline trimming cut 4 bases from V and 9 bases from J; bases unmatched to any gene: 8. This CDR3 is built from 15 residues. The germline V gene has CDR1 MNHEY and CDR2 SMNVEV (reference sequence).

The CDR3 loop reads CAISAGQGYNEQFF. The CDR3 DNA sequence: TGTGCCATCAGTGCGGGACAGGGGTACAATGAGCAGTTCTTC. This chain uses TRBV10-3 with TRBJ2-1; 10 bases are a match to TRBD1. With V trimmed by 4 bases and J by 4 bases, 1 base remained unmatched. The CDR3 is 14 residues long. Germline-derived CDR1 and CDR2 are ENHRY and SYGVKD.

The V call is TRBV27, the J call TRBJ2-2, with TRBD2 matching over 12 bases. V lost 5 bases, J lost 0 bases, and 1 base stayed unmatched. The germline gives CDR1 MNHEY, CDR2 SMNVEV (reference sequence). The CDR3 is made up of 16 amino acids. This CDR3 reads CASSRLAGANTGELFF. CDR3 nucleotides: TGTGCCAGCAGTCGACTAGCGGGAGCGAACACCGGGGAGCTGTTTTTT.

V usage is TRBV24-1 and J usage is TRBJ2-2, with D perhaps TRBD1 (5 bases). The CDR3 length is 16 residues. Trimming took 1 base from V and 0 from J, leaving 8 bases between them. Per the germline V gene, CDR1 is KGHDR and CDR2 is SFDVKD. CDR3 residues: CATSDFSGSNTGELFF. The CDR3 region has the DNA TGTGCCACCAGTGATTTTTCAGGGTCGAACACCGGGGAGCTGTTTTTT.

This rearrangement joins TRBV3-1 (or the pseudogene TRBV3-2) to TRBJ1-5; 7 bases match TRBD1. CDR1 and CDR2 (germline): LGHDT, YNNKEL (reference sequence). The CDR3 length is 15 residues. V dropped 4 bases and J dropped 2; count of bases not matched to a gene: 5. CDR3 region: CASSLGQPGNQPQHF. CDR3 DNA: TGTGCCAGCAGCCTGGGACAGCCCGGCAATCAGCCCCAGCATTTT.